Listed here are 31 T cell receptor beta chains from one sample, sequenced in a study of tumor-infiltrating lymphocytes in primary liver carcinoma. Unsorted whole blood supplied the RNA, and germline DNA was extracted too. With about 470 ng total RNA as template and a constant-region primer, TCR beta cDNA was made. Employing slightly modified ARM-PCR, three nested multiplex PCR rounds were run, and these gave rise to the TCR beta libraries. The two initial PCR rounds, roughly 9 cycles each, used TRBV1-TRBV30 forward and C-beta reverse primers. TCRdb re-called the multiplex PCR reads through MiXCR, storing one row per CDR3 protein. Seen here are around 210,000 distinct CDR3 sequences, roughly 61% observed once, and the top ten hold about 7.1%. Sequencing was carried out using peripheral blood. Every receptor here comes from a woman aged 55-69 years with primary liver carcinoma and hepatitis B virus infection.

Regarding this clonotype: The CDR3 end shows no conserved phenylalanine or tryptophan, and so a read error is likely. The chain is built from TRBV30 and TRBJ1-2, with 7 positions matching TRBD1. V was pared by 5 bases and J by 4 bases, with 7 bases of the junction left unmatched. Germline V lookup: CDR1 GTSNPN, CDR2 SVGIG (reference sequence). CDR3 length equals 13 residues. The CDR3 reads CAWDRDNSYGYTS. CDR3 DNA sequence: TGTGCCTGGGACAGGGACAACAGCTATGGCTACACCTCC.

Notes on this clonotype: This may be a read error: a much more frequent sequence differs by one nucleotide. V gene TRBV5-6 combines with J gene TRBJ2-5, with 7 bases identical to TRBD2. V trimming: 3 bases; J trimming: 3 bases; junction bases outside the gene matches: 8. Germline CDR1 reads SGHDT; CDR2 reads YYEEEE. The CDR3 consists of 15 residues. The CDR3 is CASSSVTSAKETQYF. DNA for the CDR3: TGTGCCAGCAGCTCTGTCACTAGCGCGAAAGAGACCCAGTACTTC.

This clonotype has just a few counts. The J gene is TRBJ2-7, the V gene TRBV5-1; perhaps TRBD2 as D (5 bases). This CDR3 is built from 13 residues. Germline lookup yields CDR1 SGHRS and CDR2 YFSETQ. Trimming cost V 4 bases and J 5 bases, with 13 bases left between them. In nucleotides, the CDR3 is TGCGCCAGCAGCACGGGCGGGTCCCACGAGCAGTACTTC. Its protein product is CASSTGGSHEQYF.

As regards this clonotype: This may be a read error: a much more frequent sequence differs by one nucleotide. V and J are TRBV12-3 or TRBV12-4 and TRBJ2-1, with D maybe TRBD2 (5 bases). This CDR3 is 14 amino acids long. The CDR3, as DNA: TGTACCAGCAGCCTCAGGAGACTATACAATGAGCAGTTCTTC. This codes for CTSSLRRLYNEQFF.

The rearrangement uses TRBV30 and TRBJ2-1; TRBD2 aligns across 11 bases. The CDR3 covers 16 residues. V shed 2 bases and J 7 bases; nucleotides not matched to a gene: 10. Germline-derived CDR1 and CDR2 are GTSNPN and SVGIG (reference sequence). The chain's CDR3 is CAWSPSPSGRSNEQFF. As DNA, the CDR3 is TGTGCCTGGAGTCCTTCCCCTAGCGGGAGGTCGAATGAGCAGTTCTTC.

This clonotype was picked up a small number of times. A much larger clone lies one base from this, so it may be a read error. This CDR3 is missing its conserved last phenylalanine or tryptophan, likely due to a read error. This chain joins TRBV6-2 or TRBV6-3 and TRBJ2-5, with TRBD2 matching 8 bases. This CDR3 spans 13 amino acids. The ends lost 5 bases at V and 5 bases at J; junction bases unmatched: 4. Germline V gene data show CDR1 as MNHEY and CDR2 as SVGEGT. This CDR3 is CASSKREWETQYL. CDR3 DNA sequence: TGTGCCAGCAGTAAGCGGGAGTGGGAGACCCAGTACCTC.

This clonotype was observed at least ten times. The chain combines TRBV6-2 or TRBV6-3 with TRBJ2-7; TRBD2 matches at 9 bases. The CDR3 consists of 15 residues. J lost 6 bases, V lost 2 bases, and 8 bases had no gene match. CDR1 is MNHEY and CDR2 is SVGEGT in the germline V gene. Here the CDR3 reads CASSYVPGTSREQYF. The CDR3 DNA reads TGTGCCAGCAGTTACGTTCCGGGGACTAGCCGCGAGCAGTACTTC.

Worth noting for this clonotype: Given a much more abundant clone one base away, this may be a read error. The chain links TRBV12-3 or TRBV12-4 to TRBJ2-7; 9 bases line up with TRBD2. The CDR3 has 14 residues. Trimming cost V 7 bases and J 5 bases; bases outside gene matches: 9. The chain's CDR3 is CASTPSGNSHEQYF. CDR3 DNA sequence: TGTGCCAGCACCCCTAGCGGGAATTCCCACGAGCAGTACTTC.

As for this clonotype: A much larger clone lies a single base off, so this may be a read error. The CDR3 end shows no conserved phenylalanine or tryptophan, and so a read error is likely. CDR3 loop: CASSEVTGGYTI. DNA of the CDR3: TGTGCCAGCAGTGAAGTGACTGGGGGCTACACCATC. V is TRBV6-1 and J is TRBJ1-2; D call uncertain. V lost 1 base to trimming and J lost 8 bases, with 8 bases between them. This CDR3 has 12 amino acids. Germline V lookup: CDR1 MNHNS, CDR2 SASEGT.

This clonotype is deemed medium-sized. CDR3 DNA: TGTGCCAGCAGCTTACAAGGAGGTTCACCCCTCCACTTT. Translating gives CASSLQGGSPLHF. The chain combines TRBV5-4 with TRBJ1-6; D is uncertain. This CDR3 is built from 13 residues. CDR1 SGHNT and CDR2 YYREEE come from the germline V gene (reference sequence). V was pared by 2 bases and J by 9 bases, with 9 bases between.

A word on this clonotype: A much larger clone sits a single nucleotide away, making a read error possible. This sequence joins TRBV5-6 and TRBJ2-5, with D maybe TRBD2 (6 bases). CDR1 and CDR2 (germline): SGHDT, YYEEEE. The CDR3 totals 16 residues. In nucleotides, the CDR3 is TGTGCCAGCAGCCCCTTCCGGGAGAGGTACCATGAGACCCAGTACTTC. Amino acid sequence: CASSPFRERYHETQYF.

About this clonotype: A read error may account for a junction end that differs from germline. V usage is TRBV11-2 and J usage is TRBJ2-7, with D maybe TRBD2 (5 bases). The CDR3 contains 16 residues. Germline V gives CDR1 SGHAT, CDR2 FQNNGV. CDR3: CARSLGLTTVDGEQYF. The CDR3 nucleotides read TGTGCCCGCAGCTTAGGACTCACAACGGTGGATGGGGAGCAGTACTTC. Using reference TRBV11-2 and TRBJ2-7 for the parts outside the CDR3, the full variable domain is EAGVAQSPRYKIIEKRQSVAFWCNPISGHATLYWYQQILGQGPKLLIQFQNNGVVDDSQLPKDRFSAERLKGVDSTLKIQPAKLEDSAVYLCARSLGLTTVDGEQYFGPGTRLTVT.

This clonotype has more than one count but fewer than ten. The rearrangement links TRBV10-3 to TRBJ2-4; 14 nucleotides line up with TRBD2. The trim removed 4 bases at V and 5 bases at J, leaving 16 bases unmatched. The CDR3 spans 20 residues. Germline V gives CDR1 ENHRY, CDR2 SYGVKD. For the CDR3, the DNA is TGTGCCATCAGTGGGGGCCCCGGGACTAGCGGGAGCCCGACCCAAAACATTCAGTACTTC. It is translated as CAISGGPGTSGSPTQNIQYF.

With respect to this clonotype: A read error may be the cause here, since a much bigger clone is one base away. This chain connects TRBV4-2 to TRBJ1-2; 9 bases are a match to TRBD1. The trim removed 1 base at V and 4 bases at J, leaving 10 bases unmatched. Germline CDR1 is LGHNA and CDR2 is YNFKEQ. This CDR3 comprises 17 residues. The CDR3 DNA reads as TGTGCCAGCAGCCAAGGCACCGGGACAGGGTATACCTATGGCTACACCTTC. Protein sequence: CASSQGTGTGYTYGYTF.

This clonotype was found once. This could be a read error, since a much larger clone is one nucleotide away. V and J are TRBV14 and TRBJ2-1, with D maybe TRBD1 (6 bases). Germline V gives CDR1 SGHDN, CDR2 FVKESK. This CDR3 has 16 amino acids. The V end was cut by 5 bases, the J end by 4 bases, with 18 bases between. CDR3 bases: TGTGCCAGCAGCGACCTCGCTGGACAGAGTTACAATGAGCAGTTCTTC. Translated: CASSDLAGQSYNEQFF.

The rearrangement joins TRBV4-2 to TRBJ2-7; unclear D gene. V lost 0 bases and J 2 bases, leaving 11 bases between the germline ends. This CDR3 region has 15 residues. Germline assignment: CDR1 LGHNA and CDR2 YNFKEQ. The CDR3 DNA reads as TGTGCCAGCAGCCAAGAGAAGCGAGGCCCCTACGAGCAGTACTTC. Translation: CASSQEKRGPYEQYF.

This clonotype was seen repeatedly, ten times or more. The V and J genes are TRBV4-2 and TRBJ2-7; the match to TRBD2 covers 7 bases. V trimming: 1 base; J trimming: 3 bases; junction bases outside the gene matches: 3. CDR1 and CDR2 (germline): LGHNA, YNFKEQ. CDR3 length: 14 amino acids. CDR3 bases: TGTGCCAGCAGCCAAGTGGGCGGGAGCTACGAGCAGTACTTC. It encodes CASSQVGGSYEQYF.

As to this clonotype: One end of the junction is discordant with germline, which a read error may explain. V is TRBV12-3 or TRBV12-4 and J is TRBJ1-4; D may be TRBD1 (6 bases). This CDR3 contains 14 residues. The CDR3 is CASSFVGGSEKPFF. The CDR3 nucleotides are TGTGCCAGCAGTTTTGTGGGGGGCAGCGAAAAACCGTTTTTT.

Regarding this clonotype: The conserved closing phenylalanine or tryptophan is absent in this CDR3, likely reflecting a read error. The chain combines TRBV28 with TRBJ1-2; D unresolved. CDR1 MDHEN and CDR2 SYDVKM come from the germline V gene. The CDR3 extends over 14 amino acids. The CDR3 bases are TGTACCAGCGCGGTTTTCTCTCCTTCCTATGGCTACACCGTC. Its translation is CTSAVFSPSYGYTV.

V is TRBV2 and J is TRBJ1-5; the D is unclear. Per germline, CDR1 SNHLY and CDR2 FYNNEI. This CDR3 is 15 amino acids long. The V and J ends lost 5 bases and 3 bases respectively, with 14 bases between them. The CDR3 region has the DNA TGTGCCAGCAGTATCCAAGGGCCAACCAATCAGCCCCAGCATTTT. Translation gives CASSIQGPTNQPQHF. Filled out from reference TRBV2 and TRBJ1-5, the complete variable domain reads EPEVTQTPSHQVTQMGQEVILRCVPISNHLYFYWYRQILGQKVEFLVSFYNNEISEKSEIFDDQFSVERPDGSNFTLKIRSTKLEDSAMYFCASSIQGPTNQPQHFGDGTRLSIL.

The rearrangement links TRBV6-5 to TRBJ2-7; 8 bases line up with TRBD2. CDR1 MNHEY and CDR2 SVGAGI come from the germline V gene. The CDR3 consists of 14 residues. V shed 9 bases, J shed 8 bases, and the junction held 15 bases outside the gene matches. The CDR3: CASRSNGRVWKQYF. The CDR3 DNA follows: TGTGCCAGTAGGTCTAACGGGAGGGTTTGGAAGCAGTACTTC.

With respect to this clonotype: Its ends do not fully match the called genes, so a read error is possible. The V gene is TRBV7-9, the J gene TRBJ2-5, with 10 bases that match TRBD2. The CDR3 length is 15 residues. Germline values: CDR1 SEHNR, CDR2 FQNEAQ (reference sequence). The CDR3 nucleotides are TGTGCCAGCAGCTTCGGGCTAGCGGGAGATGAGATCCAGTACTTC. It encodes CASSFGLAGDEIQYF.

This chain joins TRBV6-5 and TRBJ2-6; D not resolved. Between the trimmed V and J ends, which lost 8 bases and 0 bases, there was a span of 20 bases. The CDR3 sequence is 18 residues long. Germline V gives CDR1 MNHEY, CDR2 SVGAGI. The CDR3 is CASGGYKGPTSGANVLTF. The CDR3 DNA reads as TGTGCCAGCGGTGGATACAAGGGTCCTACCTCTGGGGCCAACGTCCTGACTTTC.

Comment on this clonotype: At one end the junction does not follow the germline gene, possibly because of a read error. This rearrangement joins TRBV29-1 to TRBJ2-1, with 9 bases aligning to TRBD2. The germline gives CDR1 SQVTM, CDR2 ANQGSEA. The CDR3 is made up of 13 amino acids. CDR3 residues: CGVELAGYNEHFF. The CDR3 coding sequence is TGCGGCGTTGAGCTAGCGGGGTACAATGAGCACTTCTTC.

The chain links TRBV18 to TRBJ2-7; the match to TRBD1 covers 7 bases. The V gene's germline CDR1 is KGHSH and CDR2 LQKENI. CDR3 size: 14 residues. V lost 5 bases, J lost 3 bases, and 7 bases stayed unmatched. CDR3 sequence (DNA): TGTGCCAGCTCAAACCTCGGACAGGACTACGAGCAGTACTTC. Its protein product is CASSNLGQDYEQYF.

The sample holds many counts of this clonotype. This rearrangement joins TRBV5-4 to TRBJ2-1; TRBD2 is a possible D gene (5 bases). The V end lost 0 bases, the J end lost 4 bases, and 11 bases lay between the germline ends. This CDR3 region has 15 residues. Germline assignment: CDR1 SGHNT and CDR2 YYREEE (reference sequence). CDR3 in amino acids: CASSLEAANYNEQFF. Here the CDR3 DNA reads TGTGCCAGCAGCTTGGAAGCGGCCAATTACAATGAGCAGTTCTTC.

A remark on this clonotype: This may be a read error, as it is one base from a much larger clone. The rearrangement links TRBV29-1 to TRBJ2-7; D remains unclear. This CDR3 region has 11 residues. Germline loops: CDR1 SQVTM, CDR2 ANQGSEA. Between the trimmed V and J ends, which lost 8 bases and 6 bases, there was a span of 14 bases. The CDR3 region has the DNA TGCAGCACCCTGAGGCTAGGCGAGCAGTACTTC. Its protein is CSTLRLGEQYF.

This sequence joins TRBV5-1 and TRBJ2-2; D gene ambiguous. Germline CDR1 is SGHRS and CDR2 is YFSETQ. The CDR3 has 14 residues. The V and J ends lost 3 bases and 5 bases respectively, with 11 bases between them. CDR3 region: CASSYNETTGELFF. CDR3 bases: TGCGCCAGCAGCTATAACGAGACAACCGGGGAGCTGTTTTTT.

A note on this clonotype: This clone may be a read error of a much larger clone one base away. This chain uses TRBV6-6 with TRBJ2-7; tentatively, D is TRBD1 (5 bases). The germline V and J ends were trimmed by 1 base and 6 bases, with 16 bases remaining between them. CDR3 length equals 15 residues. Per germline, CDR1 MNHNY and CDR2 SVGAGI (reference sequence). The DNA for the CDR3 is TGTGCCAGCAGTTACTTGACAGCTAGGGTGGGCGAGCAGTACTTC. This gives the protein CASSYLTARVGEQYF.

As for this clonotype: A much larger clone differs by one base, so this may be a read error. This sequence joins TRBV6-1 and TRBJ2-7; 10 bases line up with TRBD1. The CDR3 covers 16 residues. Germline values: CDR1 MNHNS, CDR2 SASEGT. V was clipped by 8 bases and J by 3 bases; unmatched bases: 13. The CDR3 DNA reads TGTGCCAGCGACAGGCTACCGGGACAGGGGAGCTACGAGCAGTACTTC. Protein sequence: CASDRLPGQGSYEQYF.

The genes are TRBV11-2 and TRBJ1-2; D may be TRBD1 (6 bases). This CDR3 has 14 amino acids. Germline lookup yields CDR1 SGHAT and CDR2 FQNNGV. V shed 8 bases and J shed 4 bases, with 17 bases lying between them. The CDR3 loop is CASGSGGGGYGYTF. CDR3 DNA: TGTGCCAGCGGCTCAGGAGGGGGAGGCTATGGCTACACCTTC.